A single sample gave rise to the 10 T cell receptor beta chains below, sequenced in a study of STAT5B mutations in CD4+ large granular lymphocyte leukemia. The data were produced by immunoSEQ multiplex PCR, yet TCRdb's version contains in-frame clones alone and is incomplete. Of tens of thousands of clones detected, roughly 81% appear once; the ten largest clones hold around 4.3%. The sequencing input was CD4+ T cells from blood buffy coats. The receptors were sampled from a human donor in good health.

The genes are TRBV18 and TRBJ2-5; D is ambiguous. V dropped 2 bases and J dropped 5 bases, with 9 bases sitting between them. Germline CDR1 reads KGHSH; CDR2 reads LQKENI. The CDR3 sequence is 13 residues long. The CDR3 spells CASSPAVDETQYF. The CDR3 nucleotides are TGTGCCAGCTCACCAGCAGTGGATGAGACCCAGTACTTC.

The gene calls are TRBV7-9 and TRBJ1-1; D is unresolved. V was clipped by 1 base and J by 5 bases, with 11 bases between them. CDR1 and CDR2 (germline): SEHNR, FQNEAQ (reference sequence). The CDR3 runs 14 residues. The chain's CDR3 is CASSLGVTETEAFF. The DNA for the CDR3 is TGTGCCAGCAGCTTAGGGGTGACTGAGACTGAAGCTTTCTTT.

The chain recombines TRBV6-4 with TRBJ1-1; D might be TRBD1 (5 bases). V was trimmed by 6 bases and J by 3 bases, leaving 14 bases between them. The germline V gene has CDR1 MRHNA and CDR2 SNTAGT. The CDR3 contains 14 residues. CDR3 sequence reads: CASRVQGGDTEAFF. The DNA of the CDR3 is TGTGCCAGCAGGGTCCAGGGTGGGGACACTGAAGCTTTCTTT.

The rearrangement uses TRBV11-2 and TRBJ2-3, with D unclear. The CDR3 is made up of 15 amino acids. Trimming shortened V by 2 bases and J by 0 bases, and 9 bases separated the two germline ends. Germline V CDR1 and CDR2: SGHAT, FQNNGV. As DNA, the CDR3 is TGTGCCAGCAGCTTACGAGACCGTAGCACAGATACGCAGTATTTT. This encodes CASSLRDRSTDTQYF.

The chain couples TRBV5-6 to TRBJ2-3; no reliable D call. CDR3 length equals 16 residues. Trimming shortened V by 2 bases and J by 0 bases, and 13 bases separated the two germline ends. Germline values: CDR1 SGHDT, CDR2 YYEEEE. CDR3 residues: CASSFSELTSTDTQYF. CDR3 DNA: TGTGCCAGCAGCTTTTCTGAACTAACAAGCACAGATACGCAGTATTTT. Full variable domain (rest looked up from reference TRBV5-6 and TRBJ2-3): DAGVTQSPTHLIKTRGQQVTLRCSPKSGHDTVSWYQQALGQGPQFIFQYYEEEERQRGNFPDRFSGHQFPNYSSELNVNALLLGDSALYLCASSFSELTSTDTQYFGPGTRLTVL.

The chain has TRBV27 and TRBJ2-7; D perhaps matches TRBD1 (5 bases). Germline CDR1 is MNHEY and CDR2 is SMNVEV (reference sequence). CDR3 length equals 12 residues. V was shortened by 7 bases and J by 6 bases, with 13 bases between the two germline ends. CDR3 nucleotides: TGTGCCAGCAAGGGGCCCTTCGGCGAGCAGTACTTC. It specifies CASKGPFGEQYF.

This chain links TRBV5-1 with TRBJ2-1; 7 bases match TRBD1. The CDR3 spans 15 residues. The germline V gene has CDR1 SGHRS and CDR2 YFSETQ. J gave up 2 bases and V 3 bases, and 5 bases lay outside the gene matches. The CDR3 region is CASSSSGQAYNEQFF. CDR3 coding DNA: TGCGCCAGCAGCTCCTCCGGACAGGCCTACAATGAGCAGTTCTTC.

The chain links TRBV7-2 to TRBJ2-7, with 7 bases that match TRBD2. This CDR3 spans 14 amino acids. V gave up 5 bases and J gave up 2 bases; unmatched junction bases: 6. The germline V gene encodes CDR1 SGHTA and CDR2 FQGNSA. CDR3 sequence: CASSGGLGAYEQYF. As DNA, the CDR3 is TGTGCCAGCAGCGGCGGACTAGGGGCCTACGAGCAGTACTTC.

This clone was counted once. V is TRBV7-2 and J is TRBJ2-7, with D hard to call. V shed 1 base and J shed 2 bases, with 12 bases lying between them. In germline, CDR1 is SGHTA, CDR2 FQGNSA. The CDR3 is made up of 15 amino acids. In DNA, the CDR3 is TGTGCCAGCAGCTTAGTCCCCAACCCGACCTACGAGCAGTACTTC. Translation gives CASSLVPNPTYEQYF.

This chain links TRBV7-2 with TRBJ1-1; 9 bases match TRBD1. Germline trimming cut 1 base from V and 6 bases from J; bases unmatched to any gene: 6. CDR3 length: 15 amino acids. Germline CDR1 is SGHTA and CDR2 is FQGNSA. CDR3 sequence reads: CASSLEGGTGPEAFF. The DNA for the CDR3 is TGTGCCAGCAGCTTAGAGGGGGGGACAGGGCCTGAAGCTTTCTTT.